The 20 T cell receptor beta chains below were found in one sample sequenced in a study of blood T cells in healthy people across ages. A second PCR, run for about 6 to 11 cycles, used a sample-barcoded 5' primer plus a J-beta primer mix. MiXCR, run by TCRdb on the 5' RACE reads, gives a single entry per CDR3 protein. The table lists 870,000 or so distinct CDR3 sequences, under 30% of them singletons. The sequenced sample was blood. These receptors originate from a woman older than 75 in good health.

This clonotype was observed at least ten times. Mismatch with germline at one junction end may stem from a read error. The chain couples TRBV5-1 to TRBJ2-7; D gene uncertain. Germline loops: CDR1 SGHRS, CDR2 YFSETQ. The CDR3 length is 15 residues. DNA of the CDR3: TGCGCCAGCAACTTGGTCAGTCCTAGCTCCTACGAGCAGTACTTC. It is translated as CASNLVSPSSYEQYF. The complete variable domain, with remaining parts taken from reference TRBV5-1 and TRBJ2-7, reads KAGVTQTPRYLIKTRGQQVTLSCSPISGHRSVSWYQQTPGQGLQFLFEYFSETQRNKGNFPGRFSGRQFSNSRSEMNVSTLELGDSALYLCASNLVSPSSYEQYFGPGTRLTVT.

Details on this clonotype: Just one base apart from a much larger clone, this may be a read error. The chain's CDR3 is CAISTSGGDYEQYF. DNA of the CDR3: TGTGCCATCAGTACTAGCGGGGGAGATTATGAGCAGTACTTC. The chain combines TRBV10-3 with TRBJ2-7, with 11 nucleotides matching TRBD2. After removal of 5 bases from V and 7 bases from J, the junction contained 7 bases not matched to a gene. Germline V CDR1 and CDR2: ENHRY, SYGVKD. This CDR3 is built from 14 residues.

The CDR3 region is CASSLRLLTGELFF. The CDR3 DNA is TGTGCCAGCAGCCTCAGACTACTCACCGGGGAGCTGTTTTTT. The chain links TRBV7-2 to TRBJ2-2, with a weak D call TRBD2 (5 bases). The CDR3 has 14 amino acids. Germline V CDR1 and CDR2: SGHTA, FQGNSA. V lost 5 bases and J 4 bases, leaving 11 bases between the germline ends.

This clonotype was recorded a few times. V is TRBV7-2 and J is TRBJ1-1, with a possible D match to TRBD1 (6 bases). V was pared by 6 bases and J by 0 bases, with 11 bases between. The CDR3 is 14 residues long. Germline CDR1 SGHTA, CDR2 FQGNSA. The CDR3 here is CASRQQGLNTEAFF. The CDR3 DNA is TGTGCCAGCAGACAACAGGGTCTGAACACTGAAGCTTTCTTT.

This clonotype has only a few counts. A single base separates this from a much larger clone, so it may be a read error. The chain couples TRBV10-3 to TRBJ1-6; no clear D gene. The V gene's germline CDR1 is ENHRY and CDR2 SYGVKD. This CDR3 region has 12 residues. The DNA of the CDR3 is TGTGCCATCAGTGATTCTAATTCACCCCCCCACTTT. It translates to CAISDSNSPPHF.

This clonotype has at least ten counts. The rearrangement links TRBV20-1 to TRBJ2-3; D might be TRBD2 (6 bases). The CDR3 consists of 18 residues. V was shortened by 6 bases and J by 6 bases, with 31 bases between the two germline ends. CDR1 and CDR2 from the germline V gene are DFQATT and SNEGSKA (reference sequence). Written as DNA, the CDR3 is TGCAGTGCCCCGTTGACCGTCTTCCGGCGCCCGGGGAGGGATACGCAGTATTTT. It is translated as CSAPLTVFRRPGRDTQYF.

This clonotype appeared a few times. The junction does not match germline at one end; this may be a read error. The chain employs TRBV7-8 and TRBJ1-1, with 10 bases aligning to TRBD1. This CDR3 has 15 residues. Germline CDR1 reads SGHVS; CDR2 reads FQNEAQ. In nucleotides, the CDR3 is TGTGCCAGCAGCTTAGTCCCGGGACAGGGGTTTGAAGGTTTCTTT. Residues: CASSLVPGQGFEGFF.

The rearrangement links TRBV6-5 to TRBJ1-1, with D unresolved. The CDR3 loop spans 16 amino acids. Trimming stripped 3 bases from V and 0 bases from J, with 14 bases between. The germline gives CDR1 MNHEY, CDR2 SVGAGI. The CDR3 sequence is CASSYNPFGMNTEAFF. The CDR3 nucleotides read TGTGCCAGCAGTTATAACCCCTTCGGGATGAACACTGAAGCTTTCTTT.

This clonotype appeared many times. The gene calls are TRBV7-2 and TRBJ1-2, with D unresolved. In germline, CDR1 is SGHTA, CDR2 FQGNSA. V was clipped by 5 bases and J by 3 bases, with 10 bases between them. The CDR3 runs 13 residues. The CDR3 spells CASSQDNYYGYTF. CDR3 coding DNA: TGTGCCAGCAGCCAAGACAACTACTATGGCTACACCTTC.

With regard to this clonotype: Given a much more abundant clone one base away, this may be a read error. The chain uses TRBV7-9 and TRBJ1-5; D perhaps matches TRBD1 (5 bases). Trimming shortened V by 5 bases and J by 4 bases, and 12 bases separated the two germline ends. This CDR3 is built from 14 residues. Looked up from germline, CDR1 is SEHNR and CDR2 is FQNEAQ (reference sequence). The CDR3 loop is CASSNGAVNQPQHF. CDR3 nucleotide sequence: TGTGCCAGCAGCAACGGGGCAGTTAATCAGCCCCAGCATTTT.

The rearrangement joins TRBV6-1 to TRBJ1-4; D not resolved. Germline CDR1 MNHNS, CDR2 SASEGT. CDR3 length: 14 amino acids. The V and J ends lost 3 bases and 0 bases respectively, with 5 bases between them. The CDR3 nucleotides read TGTGCCAGCAGTGAGGTTTCAACTAATGAAAAACTGTTTTTT. The encoded protein is CASSEVSTNEKLFF.

The chain is built from TRBV5-1 and TRBJ2-1, with 13 nucleotides matching TRBD2. The germline CDR1 and CDR2 sequences are SGHRS and YFSETQ. The CDR3 spans 20 residues. J lost 1 base, V lost 4 bases, and 14 bases had no gene match. The CDR3 reads CASSPGLAGNTWESYNEQFF. DNA of the CDR3: TGCGCCAGCAGCCCGGGACTAGCGGGGAACACGTGGGAATCCTACAATGAGCAGTTCTTC. The variable domain in full, completed from reference TRBV5-1 and TRBJ2-1, reads KAGVTQTPRYLIKTRGQQVTLSCSPISGHRSVSWYQQTPGQGLQFLFEYFSETQRNKGNFPGRFSGRQFSNSRSEMNVSTLELGDSALYLCASSPGLAGNTWESYNEQFFGPGTRLTVL.

The chain recombines TRBV7-2 with TRBJ1-2, with D perhaps TRBD1 (5 bases). The CDR3 extends over 14 amino acids. From germline, CDR1 is SGHTA and CDR2 FQGNSA. Trimming removed 2 bases at V and 4 bases at J, with 11 bases between. In DNA, the CDR3 is TGTGCCAGCAGCTTAAGAGGGGATGGCTATGGCTACACCTTC. This gives the protein CASSLRGDGYGYTF.

This clonotype has ten or more counts. The genes are TRBV12-3 or TRBV12-4 and TRBJ2-3; a possible D gene is TRBD1 (5 bases). The CDR3 has 15 residues. Trimming stripped 3 bases from V and 4 bases from J, with 14 bases between. CDR3 bases: TGTGCCAGCAGTTTCTATGCAGGGCAGGCAGATACGCAGTATTTT. Protein sequence: CASSFYAGQADTQYF.

This clonotype has only a few counts. The chain couples TRBV11-2 to TRBJ1-2, with no clear D. V lost 1 base and J 8 bases, leaving 11 bases between the germline ends. The CDR3 is 13 residues long. Germline V gene sequence: CDR1 SGHAT, CDR2 FQNNGV. The CDR3 protein is CASSLVSTVGYTF. The CDR3 DNA reads as TGTGCCAGCAGCTTAGTTAGTACAGTCGGCTACACCTTC.

This chain connects TRBV3-1 to TRBJ2-2, with TRBD1 identical over 8 bases. Unmatched junction bases numbered 4, after V lost 3 bases and J lost 1 base. The CDR3 is 16 amino acids. Germline-derived CDR1 and CDR2 are LGHDT and YNNKEL (reference sequence). CDR3 DNA: TGTGCCAGCAGCCATACCGGGACAGGGAACACCGGGGAGCTGTTTTTT. This sequence encodes CASSHTGTGNTGELFF.

Many counts were recorded for this clonotype. V and J are TRBV9 and TRBJ2-7; a weak D match, TRBD1 (6 bases). CDR1 is SGDLS, CDR2 YYNGEE, per germline. The CDR3 extends over 14 amino acids. V lost 4 bases, J lost 4 bases, and 15 bases lay in between. The CDR3 loop is CASSPKQGGYEQYF. The DNA for the CDR3 is TGTGCCAGCAGCCCCAAACAGGGTGGGTACGAGCAGTACTTC.

This clonotype was recorded many times. The CDR3 protein is CASSGGGTVFDEQYF. The CDR3 region has the DNA TGCGCCAGCAGCGGGGGTGGGACAGTGTTCGACGAGCAGTACTTC. The chain is built from TRBV5-1 and TRBJ2-7, with 7 bases fitting TRBD1. Germline CDR1 SGHRS, CDR2 YFSETQ. This CDR3 contains 15 residues. The trim removed 4 bases at V and 5 bases at J, leaving 12 bases unmatched.

In this sample, this clonotype turned up a few times. This sequence may be a read error, since a much larger clone differs from it by one base. V usage is TRBV5-1 and J usage is TRBJ2-1; tentatively, D is TRBD1 (5 bases). The end of the DNA is better explained by TRBJ2-7, so the J call may be wrong. The germline gives CDR1 SGHRS, CDR2 YFSETQ. The CDR3 is 15 residues long. The CDR3 here is CASSIQESSYNEQYF. CDR3 in DNA: TGCGCCAGCAGCATACAGGAGAGCTCCTACAATGAGCAGTACTTC.

A remark on this clonotype: This may be a read error, as it is one base from a much larger clone. CDR3 region: CASSPGTGHDEQYF. CDR3 in DNA: TGTGCCAGCTCACCAGGGACAGGGCACGATGAGCAGTACTTC. J is TRBJ2-1 and V is TRBV18; TRBD1 matches 9 bases. The J call is in doubt because the DNA end fits TRBJ2-7 better. This CDR3 has 14 residues. Germline values: CDR1 KGHSH, CDR2 LQKENI.